This T cell receptor beta chain was sequenced in a study of T cells in Graves' hyperthyroidism and ophthalmopathy. This clonotype has only a few counts. CDR1 MDHEN and CDR2 SYDVKM come from the germline V gene. The CDR3 is 18 amino acids. J was trimmed by 2 bases and V by 6 bases; bases with no gene match: 12. TCR beta CDR3 region amplification was performed from RNA transcripts. First-round RT-PCR with HTBI primers amplified the TCR CDR3 region. Via MiXCR, TCRdb re-called the multiplex PCR reads, giving one row per CDR3 protein. The sample records 200,000 to 300,000 distinct CDR3 sequences, around 24% being singletons.

This TCR derives from a woman between 40 and 55 years old with Graves' ophthalmopathy. The sequenced sample consisted of blood. V and J are TRBV28 and TRBJ2-5; 13 bases fit TRBD2. The CDR3 spells CASRLGLAGWFWQETQYF. The CDR3 DNA follows: TGTGCCAGCAGGCTGGGACTAGCGGGGTGGTTCTGGCAAGAGACCCAGTACTTC.